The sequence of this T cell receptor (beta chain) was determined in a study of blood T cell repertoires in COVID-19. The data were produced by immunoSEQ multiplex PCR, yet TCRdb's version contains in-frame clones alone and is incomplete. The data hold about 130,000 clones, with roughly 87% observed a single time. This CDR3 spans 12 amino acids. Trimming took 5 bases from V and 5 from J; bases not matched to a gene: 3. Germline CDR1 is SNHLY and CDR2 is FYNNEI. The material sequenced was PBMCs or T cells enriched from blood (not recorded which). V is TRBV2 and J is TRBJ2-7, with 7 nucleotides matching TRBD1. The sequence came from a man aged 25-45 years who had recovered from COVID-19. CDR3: CASSTTGNEQYF. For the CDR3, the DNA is TGTGCCAGCAGTACGACAGGGAACGAGCAGTACTTC.